Ten or more counts support the clone carrying this TCR beta chain. These data are taken from a study of T cell repertoires in cytomegalovirus infection. CDR1 is MNHEY, CDR2 SVGEGT, per germline. V was cut by 6 bases and J by 1 base, with 12 bases left in between. This CDR3 spans 15 amino acids. TCRdb re-derived calls from the reads in MiXCR, one entry per CDR3 protein. Of roughly 630,000 distinct CDR3 sequences detected, approximately 24% appear once; the ten largest clones hold roughly 8%. The sample taken for sequencing was CD8+ T cells from PBMCs. This sequence joins TRBV6-2 or TRBV6-3 and TRBJ2-2; D perhaps matches TRBD1 (6 bases). The sequence was collected from a human donor in good health (CMV status not recorded). Some clones in this sample may be carry-over from other donors' samples. This CDR3 reads CASSFRQENTGELFF. The CDR3 bases are TGTGCCAGCAGCTTTCGACAGGAGAACACCGGGGAGCTGTTTTTT.